This T cell receptor (beta chain) stems from a study of neurological immune-mediated disorders. Germline V gene lookup returns CDR1 MGHRA and CDR2 YSYEKL. This CDR3 spans 17 amino acids. The V gene end was trimmed by 3 bases and the J gene end by 4 bases; junction bases not matched to a gene: 9. This clonotype was seen repeatedly, ten times or more. A single record per CDR3 protein comes from TCRdb applying MiXCR to the 5' RACE reads. The repertoire holds 60,000 to 85,000 distinct CDR3 sequences, roughly 5.5% seen once, with approximately 7.4% in the top ten. The chain links TRBV4-1 to TRBJ1-2; 12 nucleotides align to TRBD1. This TCR was sampled from a man younger than 30 with multiple sclerosis. Sequenced input: PBMCs. The CDR3: CASSHTGTGGLGYGYTF. CDR3 DNA: TGCGCCAGCAGCCATACCGGGACAGGGGGCCTCGGCTATGGCTACACCTTC.